The 5 T cell receptor beta chains given below trace back to one sample, sequenced in a study of human T cells and chemical hapten exposure (dated by TCRdb to the early 2020s). Libraries were prepared through RACE. Sequencing used a NextSeq 500. TCRdb redid the processing of the public reads, applying fastp at Q25 and MiXCR, and retained in-frame beta chains. Each CDR3 protein gets just one entry, which takes the most common genes and DNA from the rows behind it. The sample records approximately 71,000 distinct CDR3 sequences, around 10% of which are singletons. The top ten constitute approximately 1.5% of the sample. What this sample's time point label stands for: patch test 3, about 24 weeks after DPC sensitization. Reading the label with the study, this specimen's treatment or condition is: therapeutic diphenylcyclopropenone sensitization with weekly scalp DPC. Sequenced material: whole blood, taken in connection with sensitization to the hapten diphenylcyclopropenone (DPC). These TCRs come from a woman between 50 and 59 years old with alopecia areata. Some clones in this sample may be carry-over from other donors' samples.

This clonotype was observed at least ten times. The chain uses TRBV18 and TRBJ2-7; TRBD1 is a possible D gene (6 bases). CDR3 size: 12 residues. V dropped 6 bases and J dropped 6 bases, with 12 bases sitting between them. Germline-derived CDR1 and CDR2 are KGHSH and LQKENI. Written as DNA, the CDR3 is TGTGCCAGCTCCGGCCTGGGGGCCGAGCAGTACTTC. Its translation is CASSGLGAEQYF.

Points on this clonotype: A read error is possible here, since a much larger clone lies one base away. The chain joins TRBV27 to TRBJ2-5; D is unresolved. Trimming took off 2 bases at V and 9 bases at J, with 10 bases between the two ends. Germline V CDR1 and CDR2: MNHEY, SMNVEV (reference sequence). The CDR3 runs 12 residues. DNA of the CDR3: TGTGCCAGCAGTTTACCCGTTGGGTCCCAGTACTTC. This sequence encodes CASSLPVGSQYF.

Turning to this clonotype: The junction departs from the called germline gene at one end, perhaps through a read error. The V gene is TRBV6-5, the J gene TRBJ1-6; the D is unclear. CDR3 length: 16 residues. The V gene's germline CDR1 is MNHEY and CDR2 SVGAGI. Here the CDR3 DNA reads TGTGCTAGCATCAGGCGACTAACGGCCCGTAATTCACCCCTCCACTTT. Its translation is CASIRRLTARNSPLHF.

This clonotype showed up just a few times. The V call is TRBV29-1, the J call TRBJ2-3, with D perhaps assigned TRBD1 or TRBD2 (5 bases each). The CDR3 is 12 residues long. V dropped 6 bases and J dropped 10 bases, with 17 bases sitting between them. Germline CDR1 and CDR2: SQVTM and ANQGSEA. In DNA form, the CDR3 reads TGCAGCGTGCTTTTAGGGAGAGGGGCGCAGTATTTT. Amino acids: CSVLLGRGAQYF.

Written as DNA, the CDR3 is TGTGCCAGCAGCTTTGGGGGTTATCCAAGTAGTCCCCTAGGCTACACCTTC. It specifies CASSFGGYPSSPLGYTF. The chain has TRBV7-2 and TRBJ1-2, with a possible D match to TRBD1 (5 bases). This CDR3 comprises 17 residues. V was cut by 3 bases and J by 8 bases, with 25 bases left in between. Germline loops: CDR1 SGHTA, CDR2 FQGNSA.